The next 8 T cell receptor beta chains were all read from a single sample in a study of T cell repertoires in cytomegalovirus infection. Each CDR3 protein gets one entry after TCRdb re-called the reads with MiXCR. The profile shows under 350,000 distinct CDR3 sequences, about 9.1% of them singletons. Source material: PBMCs. These receptor sequences come from a human donor in good health (CMV status not recorded). Some clones in this sample may be carry-over from other donors' samples.

This clonotype was counted a few times. The chain couples TRBV20-1 to TRBJ1-2, with 9 bases lining up with TRBD1. CDR3 size: 14 residues. Per germline, CDR1 DFQATT and CDR2 SNEGSKA (reference sequence). J gave up 4 bases and V 4 bases, and 7 bases lay outside the gene matches. CDR3: CSATTGGLTYGYTF. The CDR3 region has the DNA TGCAGTGCTACCACAGGGGGCCTAACCTATGGCTACACCTTC.

This clonotype occurred many times. This chain links TRBV6-2 or TRBV6-3 with TRBJ2-7; D not resolved. Germline V gives CDR1 MNHEY, CDR2 SVGEGT. The V end was cut by 2 bases, the J end by 1 base, with 15 bases between. The CDR3 sequence is 16 residues long. CDR3 DNA: TGTGCCAGCAGTTACGATATCGGTAAGACTTCCTACGAGCAGTACGTC. Translating gives CASSYDIGKTSYEQYV.

This clonotype was counted at least ten times. This chain links TRBV6-1 with TRBJ1-2; possibly TRBD1 for D (5 bases). There are 13 residues in the CDR3. CDR1 and CDR2 (germline): MNHNS, SASEGT. Trimming removed 6 bases at V and 4 bases at J, with 12 bases between. CDR3 nucleotide sequence: TGTGCCAGCAGCTCAGGGATTTTCTATGGCTACACCTTC. Translation gives CASSSGIFYGYTF.

This clonotype was seen ten or more times. The chain uses TRBV10-3 and TRBJ2-3; 8 positions agree with TRBD1. The germline CDR1 and CDR2 sequences are ENHRY and SYGVKD. The CDR3 totals 16 residues. The V gene end was trimmed by 6 bases and the J gene end by 3 bases; junction bases not matched to a gene: 11. The CDR3: CAIRRLTGDGTDTQYF. CDR3 DNA sequence: TGTGCCATCAGGCGGCTGACAGGGGATGGGACAGATACGCAGTATTTT.

The genes are TRBV28 and TRBJ1-6; D remains unclear. The CDR3 runs 12 residues. Trimming removed 4 bases at V and 12 bases at J, with 10 bases between. Germline V lookup: CDR1 MDHEN, CDR2 SYDVKM. The DNA for the CDR3 is TGTGCCAGCAGTTCAAGAAATGAACCCCTCCACTTT. It is translated as CASSSRNEPLHF.

This clonotype appeared many times. CDR3 nucleotide sequence: TGCAGCGTTGAAGATCCCCTAGCGGGGGCCAGGGGTGAGCAGTTCTTC. This sequence encodes CSVEDPLAGARGEQFF. J is TRBJ2-1 and V is TRBV29-1; 10 positions agree with TRBD2. Germline CDR1 is SQVTM and CDR2 is ANQGSEA. The ends lost 0 bases at V and 9 bases at J; junction bases unmatched: 11. The length of the CDR3 is 16 residues.

In its sample, this clonotype was seen many times. The chain is built from TRBV5-1 and TRBJ2-3; D assignment may be TRBD1 or TRBD2 (7 bases each). The germline gives CDR1 SGHRS, CDR2 YFSETQ. The CDR3 has 17 amino acids. Trimming took 4 bases from V and 2 from J, leaving 20 bases between them. This CDR3 reads CASSPSSTGTNTDTQYF. The CDR3 nucleotides read TGCGCCAGCAGCCCATCCTCGACAGGGACTAACACAGATACGCAGTATTTT.

This clonotype showed up many times. This sequence joins TRBV6-1 and TRBJ1-5; D not resolved. Germline CDR1 and CDR2: MNHNS and SASEGT. The CDR3 is 11 amino acids. The ends were cut back, 10 bases at V and 6 bases at J, with 10 bases in the middle. The CDR3 nucleotides read TGTGCCACTGGAAGGCGTCAGCCCCAGCATTTT. Its translation is CATGRRQPQHF.